Listed below are T cell receptor beta chains from one sample, sequenced in a study of cytotoxic CD8 clonotypes in ibrutinib-treated CLL. TCRdb's copy holds only in-frame clones and misses some; the assay was immunoSEQ multiplex PCR. Of about 200,000 clones listed, 70% to 75% are singletons. The material sequenced was PBMCs, taken after 12 months of ibrutinib treatment. The origin of the receptors is a human donor with chronic lymphocytic leukemia. CDR3s include the opening cysteine and the closing phenylalanine or tryptophan. D genes are given only for firm matches. Expanded clones are given a class, and other clones once, few, many or no size at all.

>once|TRBJ2-7|TRBV5-6|-
CASSLSLGSYEQYF
TGTGCCAGCAGCTTGAGTCTCGGCAGCTACGAGCAGTACTTC
>-|TRBJ1-5|TRBV7-9|-
CASSLARRTQHF
TGTGCCAGCAGCTTAGCCAGGAGGACCCAGCATTTT
>few|TRBJ1-2|TRBV19|-
CASSIPGYGYTF
TGTGCCAGTAGTATCCCGGGATATGGCTACACCTTC
>-|TRBJ2-7|TRBV11-2|-
CASSLESPGVYEQYF
TGTGCCAGCAGCTTAGAAAGTCCGGGTGTCTACGAGCAGTACTTC
>-|TRBJ2-1|TRBV15|TRBD2
CATSRERGTRRRGLNEQFF
TGTGCCACCAGCAGAGAACGAGGGACTAGAAGGCGCGGGTTGAATGAGCAGTTCTTC
>-|TRBJ2-3|TRBV6-4|-
CASSTMVGTDTQYF
TGTGCCAGCAGTACTATGGTGGGAACAGATACGCAGTATTTT
>few|TRBJ1-2|TRBV5-8|TRBD1
CASSLIGQGNTF
TGTGCCAGCAGCTTAATCGGACAGGGTAACACCTTC
>-|TRBJ1-1|TRBV11-2|-
CASSLAGPTEAFF
TGTGCCAGCAGCTTGGCAGGGCCTACTGAAGCTTTCTTT
>-|TRBJ2-7|TRBV2|-
CASSVRTERIGEQYF
TGTGCCAGCAGTGTGCGGACAGAGCGGATTGGCGAGCAGTACTTC
>few|TRBJ1-1|TRBV7-8|-
CASSLWKSSTEAFF
TGTGCCAGCAGCTTATGGAAGTCGTCCACTGAAGCTTTCTTT
>-|TRBJ1-1|TRBV7-8|-
CASSLEQGSTEAFF
TGTGCCAGCAGCTTAGAACAGGGCAGTACTGAAGCTTTCTTT
>few|TRBJ1-3|TRBV7-2|-
CASSRPVKGRAGNTIYF
TGTGCCAGCAGCCGACCCGTCAAGGGGCGGGCTGGAAACACCATATATTTT
>-|TRBJ2-7|TRBV29-1|-
CSVEDREGPYEQYF
TGCAGCGTTGAAGATCGCGAGGGACCCTACGAGCAGTACTTC
>many|TRBJ1-2|TRBV7-2|-
CASSRDRNYGYTF
TGTGCCAGCAGCCGAGACAGAAACTATGGCTACACCTTC
>-|TRBJ2-6|TRBV6-6|-
CASTDWGRRANVLTF
TGTGCCAGCACCGACTGGGGAAGGCGGGCCAACGTCCTGACTTTC
>-|TRBJ2-5|TRBV6-5|-
CASSRSRRGETQYF
TGTGCCAGCAGTAGATCTCGGAGAGGGGAGACCCAGTACTTC
>once|TRBJ2-3|TRBV14|TRBD2
CASSPLTSFTDTQYF
TGTGCCAGCAGCCCCCTGACTAGCTTCACAGATACGCAGTATTTT
>-|TRBJ2-2|TRBV11-2|-
CASSVGGITGELFF
TGTGCCAGCAGCGTTGGGGGCATCACCGGGGAGCTGTTTTTT
>-|TRBJ2-5|TRBV4-3|-
CASSQDWGSAAQYF
TGCGCCAGCAGCCAAGATTGGGGGTCGGCGGCCCAGTACTTC
>-|TRBJ2-1|TRBV11-2|TRBD2
CASTGGARNEQFF
TGTGCCAGCACCGGGGGGGCACGCAATGAGCAGTTCTTC
>-|TRBJ2-1|TRBV14|TRBD1
CATQQGDGSYNEQFF
TGTGCCACTCAACAGGGGGATGGCTCCTACAATGAGCAGTTCTTC
>-|TRBJ2-5|TRBV28|-
CASSLGLGLETQYF
TGTGCCAGCAGCCTCGGGCTTGGACTAGAGACCCAGTACTTC
>few|TRBJ2-7|TRBV18|TRBD1
CASSTTTGQSSYEQYF
TGTGCCAGCTCAACCACGACAGGGCAAAGCTCCTACGAGCAGTACTTC
>-|TRBJ2-7|TRBV5-1|TRBD1
CASSLRDRGEYEQYF
TGCGCCAGCAGTCTCCGGGACAGGGGAGAATACGAGCAGTACTTC
>once|TRBJ2-5|TRBV6-5|-
CASSYTGLETQYF
TGTGCCAGCAGTTACACGGGTTTGGAGACCCAGTACTTC
>-|TRBJ2-7|TRBV15|-
CATSRAAGVPSYEQYF
TGTGCCACCAGCAGAGCCGCCGGGGTCCCCTCCTACGAGCAGTACTTC
>-|TRBJ1-5|TRBV6-5|-
CAIGPVNQPQHF
TGTGCCATCGGACCTGTGAATCAGCCCCAGCATTTT
>-|TRBJ2-5|TRBV4-1|TRBD1
CASSQDHRGVETQYF
TGCGCCAGCAGCCAAGATCACAGGGGTGTGGAGACCCAGTACTTC
>-|TRBJ2-6|TRBV6-1|-
CASSETQGSGANVLTF
TGTGCCAGCAGTGAAACTCAGGGGTCTGGGGCCAACGTCCTGACTTTC
>once|TRBJ1-2|TRBV7-2|TRBD1
CASSPGQGFYYGHTF
TGTGCCAGCAGCCCGGGACAGGGGTTTTACTATGGCCACACCTTC
>few|TRBJ1-2|TRBV5-1|-
CASSLGASNYGYTF
TGCGCCAGCAGCTTGGGGGCGAGTAACTATGGCTACACCTTC
>-|TRBJ2-7|TRBV19|TRBD2
CASTRSGRAGYEQYF
TGTGCCAGTACCCGAAGCGGGAGGGCGGGCTACGAGCAGTACTTC
>-|TRBJ2-5|TRBV7-2|-
CASSFQGEKETQYF
TGTGCCAGCAGCTTTCAGGGTGAGAAGGAGACCCAGTACTTC
>-|TRBJ2-4|TRBV7-9|-
CASSRTTGRGAKNIQYF
TGTGCCAGCAGCCGAACAACTGGGAGGGGGGCCAAAAACATTCAGTACTTC
>once|TRBJ2-3|TRBV29-1|TRBD2
CSVGASGGSTDTQYF
TGCAGCGTTGGTGCTAGCGGGGGTAGCACAGATACGCAGTATTTT
>-|TRBJ2-7|TRBV28|TRBD1
CASNLGGQFSYEQYF
TGTGCCAGCAACTTAGGGGGACAGTTTTCCTACGAGCAGTACTTC
>-|TRBJ1-1|TRBV29-1|TRBD1
CSARQGENTEAFF
TGCAGCGCCCGACAGGGGGAGAACACTGAAGCTTTCTTT
>-|TRBJ2-3|TRBV30|-
CAWTRVGDTQYF
TGTGCCTGGACCAGGGTAGGAGATACGCAGTATTTT
>-|TRBJ1-1|TRBV7-2|TRBD1
CASSLVARGSTEAFF
TGTGCCAGCAGCTTAGTAGCCAGGGGGTCCACTGAAGCTTTCTTT
>-|TRBJ2-3|TRBV5-1|TRBD1
CASSPGTGPVDTQYF
TGCGCCAGCAGCCCCGGGACAGGTCCGGTAGATACGCAGTATTTT
>-|TRBJ2-1|TRBV7-2|TRBD2
CASSPGRPINEQFF
TGTGCCAGCAGCCCCGGGAGGCCGATTAATGAGCAGTTCTTC
>once|TRBJ2-5|TRBV15|TRBD2
CATSRDFTSGGLRETQYF
TGTGCCACCAGCAGAGATTTCACTAGCGGGGGTCTCCGAGAGACCCAGTACTTC
>-|TRBJ2-5|TRBV15|TRBD1
CATSRDQGQGAGETQYF
TGTGCCACCAGCAGAGATCAGGGACAGGGGGCGGGGGAGACCCAGTACTTC
>-|TRBJ2-1|TRBV4-2|TRBD2
CASSRTSGSGYNEQFF
TGTGCCAGCAGCCGGACTAGCGGGAGTGGCTACAATGAGCAGTTCTTC
>-|TRBJ2-2|TRBV6-5|TRBD2
CATKNSGRSGELFF
TGTGCCACCAAAAACAGCGGGAGATCCGGGGAGCTGTTTTTT
>-|TRBJ1-5|TRBV19|TRBD1
CASSPRDRVNQPQHF
TGTGCCAGTAGCCCGCGGGACAGGGTTAATCAGCCCCAGCATTTT
>-|TRBJ1-2|TRBV30|TRBD1
CAWTQGYGYTF
TGTGCCTGGACACAGGGGTATGGCTACACCTTC
>-|TRBJ1-1|TRBV5-1|-
CASSLETLGWTEAFF
TGCGCCAGCAGCTTGGAGACCCTTGGGTGGACTGAAGCTTTCTTT
>-|TRBJ2-3|TRBV6-7|TRBD2
CASSYGLIAGSDTQYF
TGTGCCAGCAGTTACGGGTTGATAGCGGGGTCAGATACGCAGTATTTT
>-|TRBJ1-2|TRBV28|TRBD1
CASRAGTGDYGYTF
TGTGCCAGCAGAGCCGGGACAGGGGACTATGGCTACACCTTC
>-|TRBJ1-5|TRBV19|-
CASSIVRYLNQPQHF
TGTGCCAGTAGTATAGTCCGATATCTCAATCAGCCCCAGCATTTT
>few|TRBJ2-7|TRBV6-6|-
CASRRGRNYEQYF
TGTGCCAGCCGTCGGGGGCGGAACTACGAGCAGTACTTC
>-|TRBJ1-2|TRBV6-1|-
CASSATESAF
TGTGCCAGCAGCGCGACAGAGTCGGCCTTC
>once|TRBJ2-2|TRBV27|TRBD1
CASSQQGQVSGELFF
TGTGCCAGCAGCCAACAAGGACAGGTATCCGGGGAGCTGTTTTTT